This T cell receptor beta chain was recovered during a study of long-term antiretroviral therapy in people with HIV. Whole-study findings and limits: Pre-ART clonal expansions dominated every time point's repertoire.

Concerning this clone: Antigen unknown.

Investigators performed immunoSEQ version v3.0 at survey level. Sequencing was performed with immunoSEQ multiplex PCR; in TCRdb, only in-frame clones are kept and a portion is missing. The sample holds 20,000 to 25,000 clones, 88% seen once. This CDR3 has 16 residues. Trimming shortened V by 0 bases and J by 4 bases, and 13 bases separated the two germline ends. Germline V lookup: CDR1 MGHRA, CDR2 YSYEKL. The source is a man aged 55 to 70 with HIV. The V call is TRBV4-1, the J call TRBJ2-1; tentative D call: TRBD1 (5 bases). Here the sequenced sample was unsorted PBMCs, taken 2.3 years after starting antiretroviral therapy. CDR3 loop: CASSQDGRAVYNEQFF. DNA of the CDR3: TGCGCCAGCAGCCAAGATGGCAGGGCTGTTTACAATGAGCAGTTCTTC.